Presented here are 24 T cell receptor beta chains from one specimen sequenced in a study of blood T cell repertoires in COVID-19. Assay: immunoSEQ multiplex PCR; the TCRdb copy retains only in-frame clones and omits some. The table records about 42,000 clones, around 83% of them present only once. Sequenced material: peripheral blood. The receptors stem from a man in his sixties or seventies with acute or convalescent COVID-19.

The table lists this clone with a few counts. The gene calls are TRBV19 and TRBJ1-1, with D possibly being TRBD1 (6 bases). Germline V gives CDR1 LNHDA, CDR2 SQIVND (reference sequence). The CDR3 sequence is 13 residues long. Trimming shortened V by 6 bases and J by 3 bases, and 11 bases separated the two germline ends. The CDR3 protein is CASSDRYDTEAFF. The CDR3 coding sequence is TGTGCCAGTAGCGACAGGTATGACACTGAAGCTTTCTTT.

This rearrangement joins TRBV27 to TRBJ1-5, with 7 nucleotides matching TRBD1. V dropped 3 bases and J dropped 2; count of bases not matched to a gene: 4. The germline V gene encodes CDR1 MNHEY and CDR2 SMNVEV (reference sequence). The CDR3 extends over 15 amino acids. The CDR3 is CASSFRGRRNQPQHF. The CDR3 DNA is TGTGCCAGCAGTTTCAGGGGGAGGCGCAATCAGCCCCAGCATTTT.

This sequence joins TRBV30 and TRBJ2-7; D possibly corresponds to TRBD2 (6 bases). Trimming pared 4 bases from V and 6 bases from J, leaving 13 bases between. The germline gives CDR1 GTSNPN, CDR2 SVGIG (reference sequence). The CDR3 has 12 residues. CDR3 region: CAWTTGGAEQYF. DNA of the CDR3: TGTGCCTGGACTACCGGGGGAGCCGAGCAGTACTTC.

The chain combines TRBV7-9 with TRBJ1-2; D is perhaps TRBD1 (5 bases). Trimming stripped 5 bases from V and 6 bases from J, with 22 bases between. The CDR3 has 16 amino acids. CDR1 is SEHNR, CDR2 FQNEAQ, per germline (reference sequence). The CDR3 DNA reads TGTGCCAGCAGCCCCGGGATGGGGCGGAGCGGGGATGGCTACACCTTC. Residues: CASSPGMGRSGDGYTF.

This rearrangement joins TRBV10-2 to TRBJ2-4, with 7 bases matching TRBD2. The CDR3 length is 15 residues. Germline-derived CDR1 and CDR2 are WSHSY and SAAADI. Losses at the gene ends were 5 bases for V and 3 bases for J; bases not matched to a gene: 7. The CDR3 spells CASSLTSSGKNIQYF. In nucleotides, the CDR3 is TGCGCCAGCAGTTTGACTAGCTCGGGCAAAAACATTCAGTACTTC.

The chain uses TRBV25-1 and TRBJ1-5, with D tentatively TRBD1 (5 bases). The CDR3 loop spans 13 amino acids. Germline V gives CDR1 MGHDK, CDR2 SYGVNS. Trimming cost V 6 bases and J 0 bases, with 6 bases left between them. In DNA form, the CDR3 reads TGTGCCAGCAGGGGGGGTAGCAATCAGCCCCAGCATTTT. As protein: CASRGGSNQPQHF.

This CDR3 is CAISDGGAMEETQYF. Written as DNA, the CDR3 is TGTGCCATCAGTGATGGGGGGGCTATGGAAGAGACCCAGTACTTC. J is TRBJ2-5 and V is TRBV10-3; possible D gene TRBD2, 7 bases. This CDR3 spans 15 amino acids. Trimming pared 3 bases from V and 3 bases from J, leaving 14 bases between. CDR1 and CDR2 (germline): ENHRY, SYGVKD.

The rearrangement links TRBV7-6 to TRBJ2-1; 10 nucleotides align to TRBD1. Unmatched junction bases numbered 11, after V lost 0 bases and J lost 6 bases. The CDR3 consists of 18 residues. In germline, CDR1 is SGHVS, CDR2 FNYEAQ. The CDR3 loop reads CASSLAMGQGYGGNEQFF. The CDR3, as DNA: TGTGCCAGCAGCTTAGCAATGGGACAGGGGTACGGGGGCAATGAGCAGTTCTTC.

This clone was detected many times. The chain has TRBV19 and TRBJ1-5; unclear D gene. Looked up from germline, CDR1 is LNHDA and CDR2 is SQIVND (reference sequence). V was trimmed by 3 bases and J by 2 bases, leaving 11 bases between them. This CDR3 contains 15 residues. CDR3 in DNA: TGTGCCAGTAGTATCTTAGTCGTAGGCAATCAGCCCCAGCATTTT. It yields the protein CASSILVVGNQPQHF.

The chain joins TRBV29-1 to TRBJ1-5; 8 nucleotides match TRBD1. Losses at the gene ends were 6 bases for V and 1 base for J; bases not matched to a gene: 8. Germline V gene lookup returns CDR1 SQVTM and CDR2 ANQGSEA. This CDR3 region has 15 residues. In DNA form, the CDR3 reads TGCAGCGTGGCCGGACAGGGAGGAAGCAATCAGCCCCAGCATTTT. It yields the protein CSVAGQGGSNQPQHF.

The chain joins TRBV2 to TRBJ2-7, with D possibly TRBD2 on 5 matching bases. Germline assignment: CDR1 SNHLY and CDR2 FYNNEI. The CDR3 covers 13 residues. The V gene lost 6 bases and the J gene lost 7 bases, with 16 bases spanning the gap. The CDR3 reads CASRGEGSPEQYF. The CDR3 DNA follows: TGTGCCAGCAGGGGAGAAGGAAGTCCTGAGCAGTACTTC.

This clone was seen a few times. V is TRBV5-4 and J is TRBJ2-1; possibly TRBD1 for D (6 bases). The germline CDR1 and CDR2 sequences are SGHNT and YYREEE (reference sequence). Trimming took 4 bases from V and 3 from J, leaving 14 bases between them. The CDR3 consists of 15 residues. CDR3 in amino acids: CASSPTGIFYNEQFF. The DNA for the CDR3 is TGTGCCAGCAGCCCAACAGGGATTTTCTACAATGAGCAGTTCTTC.

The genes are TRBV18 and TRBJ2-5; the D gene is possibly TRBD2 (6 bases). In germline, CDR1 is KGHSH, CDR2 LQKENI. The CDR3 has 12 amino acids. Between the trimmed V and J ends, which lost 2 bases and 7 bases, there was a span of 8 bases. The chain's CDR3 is CASSPIGGTQYF. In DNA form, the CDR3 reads TGTGCCAGCTCACCAATCGGGGGGACCCAGTACTTC.

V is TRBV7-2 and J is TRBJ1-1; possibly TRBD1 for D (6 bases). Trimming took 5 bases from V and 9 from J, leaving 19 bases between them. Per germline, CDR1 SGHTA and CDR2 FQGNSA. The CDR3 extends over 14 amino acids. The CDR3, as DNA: TGTGCCAGCAGCCTTGCGGCAGGGGAATCCCAAGCTTTCTTT. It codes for CASSLAAGESQAFF.

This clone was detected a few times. The DNA of the CDR3 is TGCGCCAGCAGCCAAGGAACCAGGGTTGGCACTGAAGCTTTCTTT. Residues: CASSQGTRVGTEAFF. The genes are TRBV4-1 and TRBJ1-1; D might be TRBD1 (5 bases). The CDR3 is 15 amino acids. V gave up 1 base and J gave up 4 bases, with 13 bases separating them. The germline V gene encodes CDR1 MGHRA and CDR2 YSYEKL.

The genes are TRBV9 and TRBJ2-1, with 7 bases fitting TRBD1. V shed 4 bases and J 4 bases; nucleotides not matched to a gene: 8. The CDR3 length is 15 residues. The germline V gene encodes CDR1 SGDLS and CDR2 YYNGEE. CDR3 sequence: CASSFRDRQYNEQFF. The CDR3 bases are TGTGCCAGCAGCTTCCGGGACAGACAATACAATGAGCAGTTCTTC.

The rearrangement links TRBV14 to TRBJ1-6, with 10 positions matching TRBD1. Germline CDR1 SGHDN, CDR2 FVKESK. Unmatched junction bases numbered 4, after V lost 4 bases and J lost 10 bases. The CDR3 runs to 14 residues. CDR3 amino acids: CASSRDRGRSPLHF. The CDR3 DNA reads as TGTGCCAGCAGCCGGGACAGGGGTAGGTCACCCCTCCACTTT.

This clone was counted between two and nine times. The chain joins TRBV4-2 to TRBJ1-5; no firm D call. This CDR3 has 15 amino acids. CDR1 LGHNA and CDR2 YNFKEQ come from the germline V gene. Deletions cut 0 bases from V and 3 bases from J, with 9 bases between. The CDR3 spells CASSQDSRSNQPQHF. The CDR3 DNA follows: TGTGCCAGCAGCCAAGATTCCCGGTCCAATCAGCCCCAGCATTTT.

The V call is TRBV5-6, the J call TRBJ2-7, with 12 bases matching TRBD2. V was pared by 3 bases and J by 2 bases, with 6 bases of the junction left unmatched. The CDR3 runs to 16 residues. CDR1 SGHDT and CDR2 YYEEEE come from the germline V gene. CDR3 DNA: TGTGCCAGCAGCTGGGGGACTAGCGGGCTGACCTACGAGCAGTACTTC. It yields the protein CASSWGTSGLTYEQYF.

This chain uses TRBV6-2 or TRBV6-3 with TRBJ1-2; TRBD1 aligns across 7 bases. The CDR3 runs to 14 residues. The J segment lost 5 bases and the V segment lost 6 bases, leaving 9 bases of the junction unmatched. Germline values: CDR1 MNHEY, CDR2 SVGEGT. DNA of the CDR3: TGTGCCAGCAGCAAAGGGGACAGAGATTATGGCTACACCTTC. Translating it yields CASSKGDRDYGYTF.

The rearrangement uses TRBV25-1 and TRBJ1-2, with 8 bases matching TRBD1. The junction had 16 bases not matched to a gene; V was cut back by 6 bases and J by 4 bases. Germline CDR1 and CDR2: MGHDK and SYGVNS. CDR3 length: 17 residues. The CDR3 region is CASSSGQGTLVAYGYTF. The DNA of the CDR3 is TGTGCCAGCAGCTCCGGACAGGGTACGTTGGTGGCCTATGGCTACACCTTC.

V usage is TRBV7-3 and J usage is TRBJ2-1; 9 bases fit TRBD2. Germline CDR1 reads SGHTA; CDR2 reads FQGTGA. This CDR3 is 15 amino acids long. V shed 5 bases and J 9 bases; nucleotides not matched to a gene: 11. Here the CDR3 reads CASSPPASGTGEQFF. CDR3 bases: TGTGCCAGCAGCCCCCCGGCTAGCGGGACTGGTGAGCAGTTCTTC.

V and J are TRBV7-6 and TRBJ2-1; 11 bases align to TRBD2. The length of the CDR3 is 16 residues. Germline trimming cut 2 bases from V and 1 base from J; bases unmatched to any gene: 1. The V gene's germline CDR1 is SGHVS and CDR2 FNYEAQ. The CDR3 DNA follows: TGTGCCAGCAGCTTAACTAGCGGGAGATCCTACAATGAGCAGTTCTTC. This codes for CASSLTSGRSYNEQFF.

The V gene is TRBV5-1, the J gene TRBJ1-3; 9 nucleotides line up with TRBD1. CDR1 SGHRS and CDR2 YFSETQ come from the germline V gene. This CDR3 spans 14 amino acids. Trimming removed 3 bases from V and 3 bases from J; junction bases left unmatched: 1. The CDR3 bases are TGCGCCAGCAGCTGGGACAGGGATGGAAACACCATATATTTT. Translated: CASSWDRDGNTIYF.